Shown below are 32 T cell receptor beta chains from a single sample sequenced in a study of OX40 agonist ivuxolimab in advanced cancers. Generated by immunoSEQ multiplex PCR, the TCRdb table keeps only in-frame clones and is missing some. The sample records 75,000 to 95,000 clones, about 88% being singletons. Sequenced material: CD4+ or CD8+ T cells sorted from blood, taken in a trial of the OX40 agonist ivuxolimab. The receptor source for this set is an adult with an advanced solid tumor such as melanoma, head and neck, liver or kidney cancer.

The rearrangement uses TRBV5-1 and TRBJ2-2; 7 nucleotides match TRBD1. CDR1 and CDR2 (germline): SGHRS, YFSETQ. V was clipped by 5 bases and J by 5 bases; unmatched bases: 9. This CDR3 has 15 residues. The CDR3 loop is CASRAGTEVTGELFF. In nucleotides, the CDR3 is TGCGCCAGCAGAGCCGGGACAGAGGTAACCGGGGAGCTGTTTTTT.

J is TRBJ2-2 and V is TRBV10-3; unclear D gene. V lost 8 bases and J lost 0, with 10 bases in between. CDR3 length: 14 residues. The germline V gene has CDR1 ENHRY and CDR2 SYGVKD. CDR3 DNA: TGTGCCATCGGCAGCCGTGCGAACACCGGGGAGCTGTTTTTT. Amino acid sequence: CAIGSRANTGELFF.

The rearrangement uses TRBV28 and TRBJ2-4; D remains unclear. The germline V gene has CDR1 MDHEN and CDR2 SYDVKM. CDR3 size: 17 residues. The V end lost 2 bases, the J end lost 0 bases, and 14 bases lay between the germline ends. The CDR3 nucleotides are TGTGCCAGCAGTTTAGTCGACTCGGACCTAGCCAAAAACATTCAGTACTTC. It translates to CASSLVDSDLAKNIQYF.

The chain links TRBV21-1 to TRBJ1-1; the table's D gene call, TRBD1, was not cross checked with the DNA. TRBV21-1 is given as a pseudogene. CDR3 size: 16 residues. The CDR3 nucleotides read TGTGCCAGCACCTTACTCTGGGACAGGGGGGGCACTGAAGCTTTCTTT. Protein: CASTLLWDRGGTEAFF.

This clone showed up just a few times. This chain connects TRBV4-1 to TRBJ1-3; TRBD1 is a possible D gene (5 bases). The CDR3 contains 19 residues. The germline gives CDR1 MGHRA, CDR2 YSYEKL. V was trimmed by 0 bases and J by 0 bases, leaving 18 bases between them. CDR3: CASSQDGVGPGFSGNTIYF. The CDR3 DNA follows: TGCGCCAGCAGCCAAGATGGGGTGGGACCGGGTTTCTCTGGAAACACCATATATTTT.

Only one count was recorded for this clone. The V call is TRBV2, the J call TRBJ2-7; weak D call: TRBD2 (5 bases). Germline V CDR1 and CDR2: SNHLY, FYNNEI. The V end was cut by 7 bases, the J end by 0 bases, with 10 bases between. The CDR3 extends over 13 amino acids. The CDR3 sequence is CASTPGYSYEQYV. In DNA form, the CDR3 reads TGTGCCAGCACGCCGGGATACTCCTACGAGCAGTACGTC.

V gene TRBV10-1 combines with J gene TRBJ1-3, with D uncertain. CDR1 and CDR2 from the germline V gene are WNHNN and SYGVQD (reference sequence). Trimming cost V 2 bases and J 0 bases, with 8 bases left between them. CDR3 length: 15 amino acids. CDR3 bases: TGCGCCAGCAGTGAGGCTGGAAGCTCTGGAAACACCATATATTTT. This translates into CASSEAGSSGNTIYF.

The chain uses TRBV2 and TRBJ1-1, with 8 bases lining up with TRBD1. This CDR3 is 14 amino acids long. From germline, CDR1 is SNHLY and CDR2 FYNNEI. V shed 2 bases and J 5 bases; nucleotides not matched to a gene: 4. CDR3 region: CASSEQGARTEAFF. CDR3 DNA: TGTGCCAGCAGTGAACAGGGGGCGCGAACTGAAGCTTTCTTT.

The gene calls are TRBV6-5 and TRBJ1-2; 7 nucleotides line up with TRBD1. V lost 2 bases, J lost 5 bases, and 5 bases stayed unmatched. This CDR3 is built from 14 residues. Looked up from germline, CDR1 is MNHEY and CDR2 is SVGAGI. CDR3 sequence: CASSYRGHEYGYTF. CDR3 coding DNA: TGTGCCAGCAGTTACAGGGGGCATGAATATGGCTACACCTTC.

The gene calls are TRBV15 and TRBJ2-5, with 9 bases identical to TRBD2. Germline values: CDR1 LNHNV, CDR2 YYDKDF (reference sequence). The CDR3 is 16 residues long. The V gene end was trimmed by 3 bases and the J gene end by 5 bases; junction bases not matched to a gene: 10. The CDR3 is CATSSLGSGGGETQYF. The DNA of the CDR3 is TGTGCCACCAGCAGCCTGGGTAGCGGGGGTGGGGAGACCCAGTACTTC.

The rearrangement joins TRBV4-2 to TRBJ1-4; the match to TRBD1 covers 9 bases. J was trimmed by 8 bases and V by 3 bases; bases with no gene match: 13. Germline values: CDR1 LGHNA, CDR2 YNFKEQ. The CDR3 consists of 17 residues. As DNA, the CDR3 is TGTGCCAGCAGCCAGGAGAGGTTCGGGACAGGGCGCGAAAAACTGTTTTTT. This codes for CASSQERFGTGREKLFF.

This clone was seen a single time. The genes are TRBV7-9 and TRBJ2-3, with 7 bases matching TRBD1. Germline V gene lookup returns CDR1 SEHNR and CDR2 FQNEAQ (reference sequence). Trimming removed 5 bases from V and 5 bases from J; junction bases left unmatched: 7. This CDR3 contains 14 residues. CDR3 sequence reads: CASSPTGLGDTQYF. Here the CDR3 DNA reads TGTGCCAGCAGCCCGACAGGGTTGGGAGATACGCAGTATTTT. The whole variable domain, filled in from reference TRBV7-9 and TRBJ2-3, reads DTGVSQNPRHKITKRGQNVTFRCDPISEHNRLYWYRQTLGQGPEFLTYFQNEAQLEKSRLLSDRFSAERPKGSFSTLEIQRTEQGDSAMYLCASSPTGLGDTQYFGPGTRLTVL.

The rearrangement uses TRBV11-2 and TRBJ1-1; tentative D call: TRBD1 (5 bases). Germline-derived CDR1 and CDR2 are SGHAT and FQNNGV. The CDR3 is 15 amino acids. V was pared by 8 bases and J by 0 bases, with 16 bases between. The chain's CDR3 is CASAFDRLMNTEAFF. The CDR3 nucleotides read TGTGCCAGCGCGTTTGACAGATTAATGAACACTGAAGCTTTCTTT.

The rearrangement links TRBV18 to TRBJ2-3, with D tentatively TRBD2 (6 bases). With 4 bases removed from V and 6 bases from J, the gap between germline ends came to 11 bases. Germline V gives CDR1 KGHSH, CDR2 LQKENI. There are 13 residues in the CDR3. The CDR3 sequence is CASSRGTPDTQYF. The CDR3 region has the DNA TGTGCCAGCTCACGAGGGACTCCGGATACGCAGTATTTT.

V usage is TRBV6-6 and J usage is TRBJ1-1, with D perhaps TRBD1 (5 bases). The CDR3 is 14 amino acids. Germline CDR1 reads MNHNY; CDR2 reads SVGAGI (reference sequence). V was shortened by 7 bases and J by 5 bases, with 17 bases between the two germline ends. This chain's CDR3 is CASTTTVWGTEAFF. The CDR3 region has the DNA TGTGCCAGCACTACCACAGTTTGGGGGACTGAAGCTTTCTTT.

The J gene is TRBJ2-3, the V gene TRBV11-2; D remains ambiguous. Trimming stripped 5 bases from V and 0 bases from J, with 12 bases between. The CDR3 is 15 amino acids. The germline CDR1 and CDR2 sequences are SGHAT and FQNNGV. As DNA, the CDR3 is TGTGCCAGCAGCGCCCGAGCTAAAAGCACAGATACGCAGTATTTT. Translated: CASSARAKSTDTQYF.

The V gene is TRBV27, the J gene TRBJ2-3; 15 positions agree with TRBD2. The CDR3 totals 17 residues. The V gene end was trimmed by 7 bases and the J gene end by 4 bases; junction bases not matched to a gene: 9. Germline assignment: CDR1 MNHEY and CDR2 SMNVEV (reference sequence). The CDR3 DNA sequence: TGTGCCAGCACCGGCCGGACTAGCGGGGGGGCCCCAGATACGCAGTATTTT. Protein product: CASTGRTSGGAPDTQYF.

This clone was seen more than once but under ten times. The V gene is TRBV10-3, the J gene TRBJ1-6, with 7 bases lining up with TRBD1. V was clipped by 0 bases and J by 10 bases; unmatched bases: 6. The CDR3 has 15 amino acids. The germline gives CDR1 ENHRY, CDR2 SYGVKD. The CDR3: CAISESQGGVSPLHF. For the CDR3, the DNA is TGTGCCATCAGTGAGTCGCAGGGGGGCGTCTCACCCCTCCACTTT.

This clone was recorded only once. The chain has TRBV10-3 and TRBJ1-3; D unresolved. The germline gives CDR1 ENHRY, CDR2 SYGVKD. This CDR3 has 12 amino acids. V lost 8 bases and J lost 4, with 9 bases in between. The CDR3 DNA reads as TGTGCCATCCAGGACGCGGGAAACACCATATATTTT. Translated, it gives CAIQDAGNTIYF.

This chain uses TRBV7-3 with TRBJ2-2, with D possibly matching TRBD1 (6 bases). Germline V CDR1 and CDR2: SGHTA, FQGTGA. The CDR3 has 15 amino acids. Trimming left V 2 bases short and J 6 bases short, with 13 bases between. For the CDR3, the DNA is TGTGCCAGCAGCTTAGGTGGTTCAGGGGCCGGGGAGCTGTTTTTT. It encodes CASSLGGSGAGELFF.

This clone was detected only once. V is TRBV18 and J is TRBJ1-5; TRBD1 agrees at 7 bases. Germline trimming cut 8 bases from V and 0 bases from J; bases unmatched to any gene: 4. CDR1 and CDR2 (germline): KGHSH, LQKENI. CDR3 length: 14 amino acids. CDR3 loop: CASARGVSNQPQHF. The CDR3 DNA follows: TGTGCCAGCGCCAGGGGGGTTAGCAATCAGCCCCAGCATTTT.

This sequence joins TRBV28 and TRBJ2-1; 11 bases are a match to TRBD2. The junction had 7 bases not matched to a gene; V was cut back by 6 bases and J by 9 bases. Germline V gene sequence: CDR1 MDHEN, CDR2 SYDVKM. This CDR3 comprises 14 residues. The CDR3 region is CASRTSGEYVEQFF. The CDR3 region has the DNA TGTGCCAGCAGGACTAGCGGGGAATACGTTGAGCAGTTCTTC.

The rearrangement uses TRBV6-5 and TRBJ1-1; D gene ambiguous. Germline CDR1 reads MNHEY; CDR2 reads SVGAGI. Trimming took off 4 bases at V and 4 bases at J, with 10 bases between the two ends. The CDR3 runs to 13 residues. CDR3 region: CASSFRQRTEAFF. The CDR3 coding sequence is TGTGCCAGCAGTTTCAGACAACGCACTGAAGCTTTCTTT.

CDR3 bases: TGCGCCAGCAGCCGACGACAGGGTACGGACTATGGCTACACCTTC. It codes for CASSRRQGTDYGYTF. The chain is built from TRBV4-1 and TRBJ1-2; 7 nucleotides agree with TRBD1. Losses at the gene ends were 4 bases for V and 3 bases for J; bases not matched to a gene: 8. There are 15 residues in the CDR3. Germline V lookup: CDR1 MGHRA, CDR2 YSYEKL.

The chain has TRBV4-3 and TRBJ2-1; either TRBD1 or TRBD2 may supply D (5 bases each). CDR3 length: 13 residues. Germline V lookup: CDR1 LGHNA, CDR2 YSLEER. V was cut by 4 bases and J by 4 bases, with 8 bases left in between. CDR3 in amino acids: CASSRGAYNEQFF. CDR3 coding DNA: TGCGCCAGCAGCCGAGGGGCGTACAATGAGCAGTTCTTC.

The chain couples TRBV4-2 to TRBJ2-3; TRBD2 matches at 8 bases. This CDR3 has 16 residues. The germline CDR1 and CDR2 sequences are LGHNA and YNFKEQ. V trimming: 2 bases; J trimming: 2 bases; junction bases outside the gene matches: 6. CDR3 bases: TGTGCCAGCAGCCAATCGACTAGCGCGTCCACAGATACGCAGTATTTT. This encodes CASSQSTSASTDTQYF.

The chain joins TRBV7-9 to TRBJ2-2; D might be TRBD2 (5 bases). This CDR3 comprises 16 residues. Germline loops: CDR1 SEHNR, CDR2 FQNEAQ (reference sequence). Trimming cost V 1 base and J 0 bases, with 9 bases left between them. CDR3 in DNA: TGTGCCAGCAGCTTAGGGACTGATACGAACACCGGGGAGCTGTTTTTT. Its translation is CASSLGTDTNTGELFF.

The chain links TRBV6-5 to TRBJ1-2, with D tentatively TRBD1 (5 bases). Germline assignment: CDR1 MNHEY and CDR2 SVGAGI. The CDR3 extends over 14 amino acids. V lost 6 bases to trimming and J lost 1 base, with 12 bases between them. This CDR3 reads CASRRDGNNYGYTF. The CDR3 nucleotides are TGTGCCAGCAGAAGGGACGGGAATAACTATGGCTACACCTTC.

The chain recombines TRBV7-6 with TRBJ2-5; possible D gene TRBD1, 6 bases. V was pared by 1 base and J by 4 bases, with 13 bases between. The CDR3 covers 15 residues. Germline assignment: CDR1 SGHVS and CDR2 FNYEAQ. CDR3 sequence reads: CASSLGVGQTETQYF. In DNA form, the CDR3 reads TGTGCCAGCAGCTTAGGAGTAGGACAGACAGAGACCCAGTACTTC.

The V gene is TRBV9, the J gene TRBJ2-6; the match to TRBD1 covers 10 bases. The CDR3 runs to 19 residues. The V segment lost 4 bases and the J segment 0 bases; nucleotides outside the gene matches: 10. Germline assignment: CDR1 SGDLS and CDR2 YYNGEE. The CDR3 protein is CASSTRRDRGTSGANVLTF. The CDR3 DNA follows: TGTGCCAGCAGCACCCGCCGGGACAGGGGAACCTCTGGGGCCAACGTCCTGACTTTC.

The V call is TRBV6-5, the J call TRBJ1-1; the D gene is possibly TRBD1 (5 bases). The germline V gene has CDR1 MNHEY and CDR2 SVGAGI. V was trimmed by 3 bases and J by 4 bases, leaving 15 bases between them. CDR3 length: 15 amino acids. DNA of the CDR3: TGTGCCAGCAGTTATTACCGAATCGGGGGCACTGAAGCTTTCTTT. Its protein is CASSYYRIGGTEAFF.

This sequence joins TRBV7-8 and TRBJ1-6; D is perhaps TRBD1 (5 bases). Trimming shortened V by 3 bases and J by 7 bases, and 10 bases separated the two germline ends. Germline V gives CDR1 SGHVS, CDR2 FQNEAQ. The CDR3 covers 14 residues. Here the CDR3 reads CASSFDRVNSPLHF. The CDR3 bases are TGTGCCAGCAGCTTTGACAGAGTAAATTCACCCCTCCACTTT.